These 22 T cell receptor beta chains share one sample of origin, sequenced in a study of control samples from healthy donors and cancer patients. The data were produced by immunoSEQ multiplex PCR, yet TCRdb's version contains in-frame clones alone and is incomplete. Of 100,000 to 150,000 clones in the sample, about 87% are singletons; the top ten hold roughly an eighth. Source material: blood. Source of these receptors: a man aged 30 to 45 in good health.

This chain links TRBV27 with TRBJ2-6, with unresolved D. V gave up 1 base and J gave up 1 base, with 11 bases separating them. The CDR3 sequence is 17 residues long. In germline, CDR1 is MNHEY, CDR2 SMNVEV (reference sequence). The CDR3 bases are TGTGCCAGCAGTTTATACGGGCGGATTTCTGGGGCCAACGTCCTGACTTTC. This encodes CASSLYGRISGANVLTF.

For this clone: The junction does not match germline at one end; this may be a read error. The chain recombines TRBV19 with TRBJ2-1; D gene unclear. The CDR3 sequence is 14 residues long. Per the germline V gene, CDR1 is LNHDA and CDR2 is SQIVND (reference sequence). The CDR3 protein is CASRIDSSYNEQFF. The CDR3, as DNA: TGTGCCAGTAGAATAGATAGCTCCTACAATGAGCAGTTCTTC. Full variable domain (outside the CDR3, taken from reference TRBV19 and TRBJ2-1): DGGITQSPKYLFRKEGQNVTLSCEQNLNHDAMYWYRQDPGQGLRLIYYSQIVNDFQKGDIAEGYSVSREKKESFPLTVTSAQKNPTAFYLCASRIDSSYNEQFFGPGTRLTVL.

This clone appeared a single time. The CDR3 DNA follows: TGCGCCAGCAGCTTGGGACTTGGGAAGGACGTATACGAGCAGTACTTC. Amino acids: CASSLGLGKDVYEQYF. The V and J genes are TRBV5-1 and TRBJ2-7; no clear D. The CDR3 covers 16 residues. Trimming took 0 bases from V and 4 from J, leaving 17 bases between them. The V gene's germline CDR1 is SGHRS and CDR2 YFSETQ.

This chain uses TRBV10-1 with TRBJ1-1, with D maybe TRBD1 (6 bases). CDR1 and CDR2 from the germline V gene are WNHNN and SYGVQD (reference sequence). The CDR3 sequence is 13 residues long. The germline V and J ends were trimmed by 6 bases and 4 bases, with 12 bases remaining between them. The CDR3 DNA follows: TGCGCCAGCAGGCCAGGGGAAGGCACTGAAGCTTTCTTT. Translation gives CASRPGEGTEAFF.

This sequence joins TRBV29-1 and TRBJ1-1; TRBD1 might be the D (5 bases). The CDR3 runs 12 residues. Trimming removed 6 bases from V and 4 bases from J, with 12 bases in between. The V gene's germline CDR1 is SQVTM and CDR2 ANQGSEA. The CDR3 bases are TGCAGCGTACTCGGCAGGGCCACTGAAGCTTTCTTT. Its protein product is CSVLGRATEAFF.

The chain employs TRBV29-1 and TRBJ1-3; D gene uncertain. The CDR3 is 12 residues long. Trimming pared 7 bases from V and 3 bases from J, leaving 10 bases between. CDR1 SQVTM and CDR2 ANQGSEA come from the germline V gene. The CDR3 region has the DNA TGCAGCGCGGGAGTCGGTGGAAACACCATATATTTT. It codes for CSAGVGGNTIYF. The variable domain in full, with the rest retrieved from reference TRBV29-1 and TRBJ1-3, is SAVISQKPSRDICQRGTSLTIQCQVDSQVTMMFWYRQQPGQSLTLIATANQGSEATYESGFVIDKFPISRPNLTFSTLTVSNMSPEDSSIYLCSAGVGGNTIYFGEGSWLTVV.

The CDR3 sequence is CATSRQGSYNEQFF. Written as DNA, the CDR3 is TGTGCCACCAGCAGGCAGGGGTCCTACAATGAGCAGTTCTTC. The chain uses TRBV15 and TRBJ2-1, with a possible D match to TRBD1 (6 bases). The CDR3 length is 14 residues. The ends were cut back, 3 bases at V and 1 base at J, with 7 bases in the middle. Germline CDR1 reads LNHNV; CDR2 reads YYDKDF (reference sequence). Complete variable domain (other parts from reference TRBV15 and TRBJ2-1): DAMVIQNPRYQVTQFGKPVTLSCSQTLNHNVMYWYQQKSSQAPKLLFHYYDKDFNNEADTPDNFQSRRPNTSFCFLDIRSPGLGDTAMYLCATSRQGSYNEQFFGPGTRLTVL.

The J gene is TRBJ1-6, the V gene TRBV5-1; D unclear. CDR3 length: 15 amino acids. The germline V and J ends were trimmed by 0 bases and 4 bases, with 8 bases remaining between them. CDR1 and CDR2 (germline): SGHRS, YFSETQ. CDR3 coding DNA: TGCGCCAGCAGCTTGGAACAGTTTTATAATTCACCCCTCCACTTT. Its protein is CASSLEQFYNSPLHF.

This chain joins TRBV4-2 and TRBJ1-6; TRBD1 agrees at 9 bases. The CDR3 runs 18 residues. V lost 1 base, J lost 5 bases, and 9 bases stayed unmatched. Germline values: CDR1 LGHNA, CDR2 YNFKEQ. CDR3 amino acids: CASSQGNRGRGDNSPLHF. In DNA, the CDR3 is TGTGCCAGCAGCCAAGGGAACAGGGGGCGCGGGGATAATTCACCCCTCCACTTT.

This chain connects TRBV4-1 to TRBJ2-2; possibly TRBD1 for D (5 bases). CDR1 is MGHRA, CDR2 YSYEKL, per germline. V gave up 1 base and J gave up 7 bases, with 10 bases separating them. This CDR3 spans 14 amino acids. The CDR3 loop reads CASSQARVSGELFF. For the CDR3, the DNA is TGCGCCAGCAGCCAAGCCAGGGTGAGCGGGGAGCTGTTTTTT.

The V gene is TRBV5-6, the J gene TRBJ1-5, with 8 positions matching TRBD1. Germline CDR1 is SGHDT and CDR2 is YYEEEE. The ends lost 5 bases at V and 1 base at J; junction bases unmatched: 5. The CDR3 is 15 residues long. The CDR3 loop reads CASSLTGVSNQPQHF. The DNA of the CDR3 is TGTGCCAGCAGTCTGACAGGGGTGAGCAATCAGCCCCAGCATTTT. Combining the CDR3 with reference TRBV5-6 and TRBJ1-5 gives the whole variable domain DAGVTQSPTHLIKTRGQQVTLRCSPKSGHDTVSWYQQALGQGPQFIFQYYEEEERQRGNFPDRFSGHQFPNYSSELNVNALLLGDSALYLCASSLTGVSNQPQHFGDGTRLSIL.

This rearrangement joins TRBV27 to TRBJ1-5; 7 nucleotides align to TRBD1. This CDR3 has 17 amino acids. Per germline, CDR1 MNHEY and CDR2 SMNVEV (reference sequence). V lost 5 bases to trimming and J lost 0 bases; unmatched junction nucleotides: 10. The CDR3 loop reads CASSPRTGPYSNQPQHF. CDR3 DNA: TGTGCCAGCAGTCCCAGGACAGGTCCGTATAGCAATCAGCCCCAGCATTTT.

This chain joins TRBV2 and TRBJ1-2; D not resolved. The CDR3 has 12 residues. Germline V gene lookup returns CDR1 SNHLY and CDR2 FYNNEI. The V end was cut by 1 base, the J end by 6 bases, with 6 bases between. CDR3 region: CASSEERHGYTF. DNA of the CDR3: TGTGCCAGCAGTGAAGAGCGACATGGCTACACCTTC.

CDR3 sequence: CASSLNRGTEAFF. CDR3 coding DNA: TGTGCCAGCAGTCTAAACAGGGGAACTGAAGCTTTCTTT. The rearrangement uses TRBV27 and TRBJ1-1, with 7 bases matching TRBD1. The CDR3 runs 13 residues. CDR1 is MNHEY, CDR2 SMNVEV, per germline (reference sequence). V dropped 5 bases and J dropped 5; count of bases not matched to a gene: 5.

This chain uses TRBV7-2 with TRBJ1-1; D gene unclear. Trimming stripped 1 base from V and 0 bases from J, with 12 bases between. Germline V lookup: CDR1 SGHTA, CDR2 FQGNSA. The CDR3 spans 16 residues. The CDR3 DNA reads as TGTGCCAGCAGCTTAGTGTACGGCAGGTTGAACACTGAAGCTTTCTTT. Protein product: CASSLVYGRLNTEAFF.

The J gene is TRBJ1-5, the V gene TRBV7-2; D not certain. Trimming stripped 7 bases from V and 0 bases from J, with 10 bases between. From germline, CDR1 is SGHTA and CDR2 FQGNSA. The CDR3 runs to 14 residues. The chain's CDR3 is CASTHRGSNQPQHF. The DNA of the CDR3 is TGTGCCAGCACCCACCGGGGTAGCAATCAGCCCCAGCATTTT.

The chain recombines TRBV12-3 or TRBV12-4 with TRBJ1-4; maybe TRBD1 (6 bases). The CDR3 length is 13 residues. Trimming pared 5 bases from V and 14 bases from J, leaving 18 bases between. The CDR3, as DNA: TGTGCCAGCAGTCTACAGGGCGAGGGCGAGCTGTTTTTT. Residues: CASSLQGEGELFF.

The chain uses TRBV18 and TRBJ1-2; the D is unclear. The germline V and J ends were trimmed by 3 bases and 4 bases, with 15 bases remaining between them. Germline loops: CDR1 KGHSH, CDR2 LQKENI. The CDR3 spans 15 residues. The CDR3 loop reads CASSPNTTPSYGYTF. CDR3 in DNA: TGTGCCAGCTCACCGAACACCACCCCTTCCTATGGCTACACCTTC.

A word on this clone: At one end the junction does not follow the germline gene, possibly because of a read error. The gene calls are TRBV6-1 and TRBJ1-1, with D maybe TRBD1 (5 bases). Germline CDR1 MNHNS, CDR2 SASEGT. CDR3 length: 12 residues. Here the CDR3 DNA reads TGTGCCAGCAGCGAAGGGATTGGGACGGCTTTCTTT. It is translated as CASSEGIGTAFF.

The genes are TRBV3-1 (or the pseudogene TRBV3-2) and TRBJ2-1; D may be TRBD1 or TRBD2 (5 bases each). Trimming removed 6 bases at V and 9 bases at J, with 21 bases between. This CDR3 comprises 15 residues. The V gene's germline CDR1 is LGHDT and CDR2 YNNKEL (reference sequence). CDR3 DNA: TGTGCCAGCAGTCCCGGGACCCCGGTGGGTGGTGAGCAGTTCTTC. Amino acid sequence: CASSPGTPVGGEQFF.

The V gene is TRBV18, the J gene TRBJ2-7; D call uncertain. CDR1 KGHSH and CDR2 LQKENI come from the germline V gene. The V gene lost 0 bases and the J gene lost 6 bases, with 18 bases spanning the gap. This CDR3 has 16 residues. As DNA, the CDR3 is TGTGCCAGCTCACCACCGAACCAGATGATGGGGATCGAGCAGTACTTC. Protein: CASSPPNQMMGIEQYF. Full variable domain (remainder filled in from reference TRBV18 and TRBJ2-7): NAGVMQNPRHLVRRRGQEARLRCSPMKGHSHVYWYRQLPEEGLKFMVYLQKENIIDESGMPKERFSAEFPKEGPSILRIQQVVRGDSAAYFCASSPPNQMMGIEQYFGPGTRLTVT.

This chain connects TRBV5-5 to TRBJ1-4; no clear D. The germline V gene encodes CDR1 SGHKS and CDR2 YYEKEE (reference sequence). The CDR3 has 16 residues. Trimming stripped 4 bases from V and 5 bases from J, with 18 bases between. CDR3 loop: CASSRGSLVVNEKLFF. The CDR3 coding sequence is TGTGCCAGCAGCCGAGGTTCTCTAGTAGTAAATGAAAAACTGTTTTTT.